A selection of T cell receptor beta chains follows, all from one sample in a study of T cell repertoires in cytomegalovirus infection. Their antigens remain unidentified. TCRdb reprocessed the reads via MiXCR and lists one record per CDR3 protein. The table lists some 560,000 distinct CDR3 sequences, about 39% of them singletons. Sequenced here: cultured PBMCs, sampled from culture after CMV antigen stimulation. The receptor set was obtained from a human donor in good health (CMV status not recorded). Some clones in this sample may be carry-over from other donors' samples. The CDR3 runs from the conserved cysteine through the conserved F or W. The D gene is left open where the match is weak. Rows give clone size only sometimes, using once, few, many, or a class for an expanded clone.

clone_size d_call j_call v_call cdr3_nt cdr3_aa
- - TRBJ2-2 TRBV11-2 TGTGCCAGCAGCCGTTGGGACGGCACCGGGGAGCTGTTTTTT CASSRWDGTGELFF
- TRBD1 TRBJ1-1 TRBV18 TGTGCCAGCTCTGGGACAGGGGGAGAGATCGCTGAAGCTTTCTTT CASSGTGGEIAEAFF
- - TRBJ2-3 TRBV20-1 TGCAGTCCCCGGGACGGCGGCACAGATACGCAGTATTTT CSPRDGGTDTQYF
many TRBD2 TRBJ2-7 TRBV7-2 TGTGCCAGCAGCCGAGGACTAGCGGGATCGTACGAGCAGTACTTC CASSRGLAGSYEQYF
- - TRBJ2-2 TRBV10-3 TGTGCCATCAGTGAGTCAGCCCTCCTCACCGGGGAGCTGTTTTTT CAISESALLTGELFF
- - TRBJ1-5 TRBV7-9 TGTGCCAGCAGCTTCGGGGCTCAGCCCCAGCATTTT CASSFGAQPQHF
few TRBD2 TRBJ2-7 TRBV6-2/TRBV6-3 TGTGCCAGCAGTCCTAGCGGGATAACCTACGAGCAGTACTTC CASSPSGITYEQYF
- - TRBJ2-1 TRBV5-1 TGCGCCAGCAGCGTCCCAACGCCGGGACATCAATTTGGGCAGTTCTTC CASSVPTPGHQFGQFF
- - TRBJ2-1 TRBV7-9 TGTGCCAGCAGTCGTCCCAGACAGCGGAATGAGCAGTTCTTC CASSRPRQRNEQFF
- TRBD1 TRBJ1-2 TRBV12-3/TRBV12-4 TGTGCCAGCAGTTTCTCCACCGACGGGACAGGGGTGGAGGTTGGCTACACCTTC CASSFSTDGTGVEVGYTF
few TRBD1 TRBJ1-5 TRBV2 TGTGCCAGCCAGTTGGACAGGGCGGCCAATCAGCCCCAGCATTTT CASQLDRAANQPQHF
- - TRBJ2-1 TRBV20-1 TGCAGTGCTAGAAAGCCACAGGGGGGGTTCAATGAGCAGTTCTTC CSARKPQGGFNEQFF
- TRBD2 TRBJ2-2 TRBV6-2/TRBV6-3 TGTGCCAGCAGCATCCCCCGTTGGCGGGAGGGAAGTACCGGGGAGCTGTTTTTT CASSIPRWREGSTGELFF
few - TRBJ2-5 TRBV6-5 TGTGCCAGCAGTCCGGCCGGCAGGGACGAGACCCAGTACTTC CASSPAGRDETQYF
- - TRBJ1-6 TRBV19 TGTGCCAGTAGTATCAGGGAATCCTATAATTCACCCCTCCACTTT CASSIRESYNSPLHF
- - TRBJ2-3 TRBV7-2 TGTGCCAGCAGCTTTAGAGGTCGCCCGGGGGATACGCAGTATTTT CASSFRGRPGDTQYF
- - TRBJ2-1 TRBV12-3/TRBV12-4 TGTGCCAGCAGACGGGGGGCTAGCTCCTACAATGAGCAGTTCTTC CASRRGASSYNEQFF
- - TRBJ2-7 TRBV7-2 TGTGCCAGCAGCTTACATGGAGAGCAGTACTTC CASSLHGEQYF
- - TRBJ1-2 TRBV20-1 TGCAGTTCAAGAACGGAGGGACCCTATGGCTACACCTTC CSSRTEGPYGYTF
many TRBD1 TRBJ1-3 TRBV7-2 TGTGCCAGCAGCGCACGAGGGACAGTTGCTGGAAACACCATATATTTT CASSARGTVAGNTIYF
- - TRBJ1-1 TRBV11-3 TGTGCCAGCAGCCCCCCGGAAACTGAAGCTTTCTTT CASSPPETEAFF
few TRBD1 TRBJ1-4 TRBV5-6 TGTGCCAGCAGCTTTAACAGGGGTGAAAAACTGTTTTTT CASSFNRGEKLFF
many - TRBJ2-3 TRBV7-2 TGTGCCAGCACAAAAAACCGCCCCCCAGATACGCAGTATTTT CASTKNRPPDTQYF
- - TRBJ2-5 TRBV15 TGTGCCACCAGCAGAGACCCCCTCGGGGGTGAGACCCAGTACTTC CATSRDPLGGETQYF
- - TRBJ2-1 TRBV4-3 TGCGCCAGCAGCCAAGAGTGGCGCGGGCGAGAGCAGTTCTTC CASSQEWRGREQFF
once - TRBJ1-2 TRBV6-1 TGTGCCAGCAGTGACAGGCCCGATTATGGCTACACCTTC CASSDRPDYGYTF
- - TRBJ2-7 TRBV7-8 TGTGCCAGCAGCTTAGGTCAACGGGAGAGCTCCTACGAGCAGTACTTC CASSLGQRESSYEQYF
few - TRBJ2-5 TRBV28 TGTGCCAGCAGGCTACCGGGACTCCAAGAGACCCAGTACTTC CASRLPGLQETQYF
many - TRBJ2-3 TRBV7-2 TGTGCCAGCAGCCGCTGGACCCCTAGCACAGATACGCAGTATTTT CASSRWTPSTDTQYF
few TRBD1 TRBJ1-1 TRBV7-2 TGTGCCAGCAGCCCCCCGGGACAGGGGCCCACTGAAGCTTTCTTT CASSPPGQGPTEAFF
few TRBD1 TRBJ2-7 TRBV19 TGTGCCAGTAGTACCGGACAGGTGAAGTTCTACGAGCAGTACTTC CASSTGQVKFYEQYF
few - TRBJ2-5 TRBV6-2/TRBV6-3 TGTGCCAGCAGCTGGGGCAGGCAAGAGACCCAGTACTTC CASSWGRQETQYF
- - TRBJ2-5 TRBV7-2 TGTGCCAGCAGGCGGAGGGAGACCCAGTACTTC CASRRRETQYF
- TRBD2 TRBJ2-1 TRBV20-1 TGCAGTGCTAGTGAGCGAGGCGGGAGGCGGTACAATGAGCAGTTCTTC CSASERGGRRYNEQFF
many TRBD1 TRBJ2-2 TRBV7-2 TGTGCCAGCAGCCCACAGGGGCCCGGGGAGCTGTTTTTT CASSPQGPGELFF
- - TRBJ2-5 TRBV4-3 TGCGCCAGCAGCCAAGAAAGTAGGCTTTTAGAGACCCAGTACTTC CASSQESRLLETQYF
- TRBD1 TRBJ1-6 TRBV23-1 TGCGCCAGCAGTCAATCGCAGGCAGGGGGCGTTTCACCCCTCCACTTT CASSQSQAGGVSPLHF
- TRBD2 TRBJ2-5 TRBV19 TGTGCCAGTAGCCGGAGACTAGCGGGAGTACAAGAGACCCAGTACTTC CASSRRLAGVQETQYF
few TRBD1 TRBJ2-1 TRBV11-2 TGTGCCAGCAGCTTATTGGACAGGGGGGTGGGGGGGCAGTTCTTC CASSLLDRGVGGQFF
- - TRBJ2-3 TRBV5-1 TGCGCCAGCAGCTTGTCGGGAGCGAGGGCAGATACGCAGTATTTT CASSLSGARADTQYF
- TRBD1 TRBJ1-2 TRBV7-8 TGTGCCAGCAGCCTTGGGGCAGGGGGCAATAATGGCTACACCTTC CASSLGAGGNNGYTF
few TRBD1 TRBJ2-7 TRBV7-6 TGTGCCAGCAGCTTAGGGGACAGGAACTCCTACGAGCAGTACTTC CASSLGDRNSYEQYF
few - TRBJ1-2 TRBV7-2 TGTGCCAGCAGCTTAGTGGGCGGAGGCCTGGGGTATGGCTACACCTTC CASSLVGGGLGYGYTF
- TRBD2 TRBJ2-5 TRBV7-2 TGTGCCAGCAGCACGAGTCCGGGACTAGCGGCAAAGTTGCAAGAGACCCAGTACTTC CASSTSPGLAAKLQETQYF
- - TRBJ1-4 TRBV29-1 TGCAGCGTTGTAGCAGGCGCAGAAAAACTGTTTTTT CSVVAGAEKLFF
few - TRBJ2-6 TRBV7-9 TGTGCCAGCAGGGAGCCCTCTGGGGCCAACGTCCTGACTTTC CASREPSGANVLTF
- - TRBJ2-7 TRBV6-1 TGTGCCAGCACCGGGCCCCATATCAGCGAGCAGTACTTC CASTGPHISEQYF
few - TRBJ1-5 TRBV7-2 TGTGCCAGCAGCCCCATGCCTGCTACCAATCAGCCCCAGCATTTT CASSPMPATNQPQHF
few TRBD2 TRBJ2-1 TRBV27 TGTGCCAGCAGTTCGAGACTGCTAGCGGGGACTAATGAGCAGTTCTTC CASSSRLLAGTNEQFF
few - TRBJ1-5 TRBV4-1 TGCGCCAGCAGCCAAGATCGGAGCGCTCCGCAGCATTTT CASSQDRSAPQHF
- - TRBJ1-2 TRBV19 TGTGCCAGTAGTATCTCCAGAAGCTATGGCTACACCTTC CASSISRSYGYTF
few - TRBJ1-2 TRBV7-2 TGTGCCAGCAGCTCCCGCTGGGGGGCCAGTTATGGCTACACCTTC CASSSRWGASYGYTF
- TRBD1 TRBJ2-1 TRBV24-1 TGTGCCACCAGTGATAGGACAGGGGTGTCGCAGTTCTTC CATSDRTGVSQFF